What follows are 30 T cell receptor beta chains derived from one specimen sequenced in a study of PD-1 blockade in classical Hodgkin lymphoma. Time point given: newly diagnosed, previously untreated cHL patient sample. CD4+ T cells were purified from thawed PBMCs by negative selection. This table comes from immunoSEQ multiplex PCR, and its TCRdb copy is limited to in-frame clones, with some not included. Seen here are tens of thousands of clones, less than 90% observed once, and the top ten hold roughly 1.2%. Sequencing used CD4+ T cells from blood. The origin of the receptors is a human donor with classical Hodgkin lymphoma.

The rearrangement uses TRBV9 and TRBJ1-2; TRBD1 is a possible D gene (5 bases). CDR1 is SGDLS and CDR2 is YYNGEE in the germline V gene. V lost 1 base and J 8 bases, leaving 9 bases between the germline ends. The length of the CDR3 is 12 residues. CDR3 loop: CASSVSGSGYTF. CDR3 in DNA: TGTGCCAGCAGCGTATCAGGGTCCGGCTACACCTTC.

The chain has TRBV5-1 and TRBJ2-3, with TRBD2 identical over 7 bases. This CDR3 has 14 residues. Losses at the gene ends were 7 bases for V and 4 bases for J; bases not matched to a gene: 9. The germline V gene has CDR1 SGHRS and CDR2 YFSETQ. The CDR3 sequence: CASAASGMPDTQYF. The DNA of the CDR3 is TGCGCCAGCGCGGCTAGCGGCATGCCAGATACGCAGTATTTT.

The chain has TRBV7-2 and TRBJ1-1; 8 nucleotides agree with TRBD1. The V and J ends lost 5 bases and 6 bases, in that order; junction bases with no gene match: 8. Germline CDR1 is SGHTA and CDR2 is FQGNSA. The CDR3 has 14 amino acids. The CDR3 loop reads CASSPRQGLPEAFF. The CDR3 nucleotides are TGTGCCAGCAGCCCCCGACAGGGGCTCCCTGAAGCTTTCTTT.

The chain couples TRBV5-1 to TRBJ2-7; TRBD1 aligns across 7 bases. The germline V gene encodes CDR1 SGHRS and CDR2 YFSETQ. There are 14 residues in the CDR3. V trimming: 3 bases; J trimming: 2 bases; junction bases outside the gene matches: 5. Here the CDR3 DNA reads TGCGCCAGCAGCTCCGGTGGGACAGCCTACGAGCAGTACTTC. As protein: CASSSGGTAYEQYF. Variable domain in full (rest from reference TRBV5-1 and TRBJ2-7): KAGVTQTPRYLIKTRGQQVTLSCSPISGHRSVSWYQQTPGQGLQFLFEYFSETQRNKGNFPGRFSGRQFSNSRSEMNVSTLELGDSALYLCASSSGGTAYEQYFGPGTRLTVT.

In this sample, this clone turned up once. The chain is built from TRBV2 and TRBJ1-3; tentative D call: TRBD1 (6 bases). The V gene lost 4 bases and the J gene lost 4 bases, with 11 bases spanning the gap. From germline, CDR1 is SNHLY and CDR2 FYNNEI. The CDR3 is made up of 14 amino acids. In nucleotides, the CDR3 is TGTGCCAGCAGTGGAGGGACACCCGGAAACACCATATATTTT. Amino acid sequence: CASSGGTPGNTIYF.

The chain carries TRBV28 and TRBJ2-2; TRBD2 might be the D (5 bases). The CDR3 is 12 residues long. Germline V CDR1 and CDR2: MDHEN, SYDVKM. The V gene lost 6 bases and the J gene lost 5 bases, with 7 bases spanning the gap. CDR3 protein: CASRRETGELFF. The CDR3 coding sequence is TGTGCCAGCAGGAGGGAGACCGGGGAGCTGTTTTTT. Drawing the rest from reference TRBV28 and TRBJ2-2, the complete variable domain is DVKVTQSSRYLVKRTGEKVFLECVQDMDHENMFWYRQDPGLGLRLIYFSYDVKMKEKGDIPEGYSVSREKKERFSLILESASTNQTSMYLCASRRETGELFFGEGSRLTVL.

The V call is TRBV7-2, the J call TRBJ2-1; TRBD1 aligns across 12 bases. J gave up 7 bases and V 4 bases, and 5 bases lay outside the gene matches. Germline-derived CDR1 and CDR2 are SGHTA and FQGNSA. The CDR3 contains 15 residues. CDR3 DNA: TGTGCCAGCAGCTCCGGGACAGGGGGCTCGAATGAGCAGTTCTTC. This translates into CASSSGTGGSNEQFF.

As to this clone: The junction does not match germline at one end; this may be a read error. The chain combines TRBV7-7 with TRBJ1-1; D is ambiguous. CDR3 size: 13 residues. CDR1 is SSHAT and CDR2 is FNYEAQ in the germline V gene (reference sequence). The CDR3 loop reads CASSWPSNTEAFF. Here the CDR3 DNA reads TGTGCTAGCAGCTGGCCGAGTAACACTGAAGCTTTCTTT.

This clone was seen only a few times. This chain links TRBV6-5 with TRBJ1-1; 8 nucleotides align to TRBD1. V was clipped by 6 bases and J by 1 base; unmatched bases: 4. Germline V gene sequence: CDR1 MNHEY, CDR2 SVGAGI. CDR3 length: 14 amino acids. Written as DNA, the CDR3 is TGTGCCAGCAGCAGGGGACAGGAGAACACTGAAGCTTTCTTT. Its translation: CASSRGQENTEAFF.

The genes are TRBV5-1 and TRBJ2-1; 8 bases are a match to TRBD2. This CDR3 has 17 amino acids. Germline CDR1 reads SGHRS; CDR2 reads YFSETQ. The V and J ends lost 0 bases and 9 bases, in that order; junction bases with no gene match: 14. CDR3 amino acids: CASSLGDGGRRGGEQFF. CDR3 coding DNA: TGCGCCAGCAGCTTGGGTGATGGCGGGAGGCGTGGTGGTGAGCAGTTCTTC.

The chain has TRBV28 and TRBJ1-2; tentatively, D is TRBD1 (6 bases). The CDR3 sequence is 13 residues long. In germline, CDR1 is MDHEN, CDR2 SYDVKM. The V gene lost 2 bases and the J gene lost 8 bases, with 12 bases spanning the gap. The CDR3 region has the DNA TGTGCCAGCAGTTTAAGGGGGATTGGCGGCTACACCTTC. It specifies CASSLRGIGGYTF.

The chain is built from TRBV5-8 and TRBJ2-2; no clear D gene. Trimming took off 4 bases at V and 6 bases at J, with 19 bases between the two ends. Germline values: CDR1 SGHTS, CDR2 YDEGEE. CDR3 length equals 16 residues. The CDR3 is CASSTPRARGSGELFF. The CDR3 nucleotides read TGTGCCAGCAGCACCCCTCGGGCTCGTGGCTCCGGGGAGCTGTTTTTT.

The V call is TRBV6-6, the J call TRBJ2-1, with D uncertain. Germline assignment: CDR1 MNHNY and CDR2 SVGAGI (reference sequence). The CDR3 has 14 amino acids. V was clipped by 6 bases and J by 5 bases, with 14 bases between them. This chain's CDR3 is CASRAPQKNNEQFF. CDR3 sequence (DNA): TGTGCCAGCAGAGCACCACAAAAGAACAATGAGCAGTTCTTC.

The genes are TRBV7-9 and TRBJ2-7; TRBD2 is a possible D gene (6 bases). Germline V gives CDR1 SEHNR, CDR2 FQNEAQ (reference sequence). Trimming removed 4 bases at V and 3 bases at J, with 19 bases between. This CDR3 is 16 amino acids long. CDR3 DNA sequence: TGTGCCAGCAGCTCCTGGGCTGGGGGGAAGAGCTACGAGCAGTACGTC. Protein sequence: CASSSWAGGKSYEQYV.

V usage is TRBV18 and J usage is TRBJ1-1, with 11 bases that match TRBD1. V gave up 6 bases and J gave up 8 bases; unmatched junction bases: 5. The CDR3 covers 13 residues. CDR1 is KGHSH, CDR2 LQKENI, per germline. This CDR3 reads CASSLGQGAEAFF. The CDR3 coding sequence is TGTGCCAGCTCTCTAGGACAGGGGGCGGAAGCTTTCTTT.

V and J are TRBV30 and TRBJ2-1; D perhaps matches TRBD1 (5 bases). Trimming pared 4 bases from V and 4 bases from J, leaving 17 bases between. Germline V gene sequence: CDR1 GTSNPN, CDR2 SVGIG (reference sequence). This CDR3 has 15 amino acids. The CDR3 region has the DNA TGTGCCTGGAAGGGGCCGTATAGTATATACAATGAGCAGTTCTTC. It specifies CAWKGPYSIYNEQFF. The variable domain in full, completed from reference TRBV30 and TRBJ2-1, reads SQTIHQWPATLVQPVGSPLSLECTVEGTSNPNLYWYRQAAGRGLQLLFYSVGIGQISSEVPQNLSASRPQDRQFILSSKKLLLSDSGFYLCAWKGPYSIYNEQFFGPGTRLTVL.

The J gene is TRBJ2-7, the V gene TRBV7-3; 8 bases are shared with TRBD1. This CDR3 contains 15 residues. J was trimmed by 4 bases and V by 4 bases; bases with no gene match: 9. Germline values: CDR1 SGHTA, CDR2 FQGTGA. The CDR3 nucleotides read TGTGCCAGCAGCTCTCCCAGACAGGGGAAATACGAGCAGTACGTC. Protein sequence: CASSSPRQGKYEQYV.

This chain connects TRBV6-1 to TRBJ1-4, with a possible D match to TRBD1 (5 bases). Germline CDR1 and CDR2: MNHNS and SASEGT. Trimming left V 6 bases short and J 7 bases short, with 18 bases between. This CDR3 comprises 15 residues. As DNA, the CDR3 is TGTGCCAGCAGGTCTCAAGGGGATAGGGGTGAAAAACTGTTTTTT. Translated, it gives CASRSQGDRGEKLFF.

This CDR3 reads CASRKQGWDWEQYV. The CDR3 DNA follows: TGTGCCAGCAGGAAACAGGGTTGGGATTGGGAGCAGTACGTC. The V call is TRBV21-1, the J call TRBJ2-7. TRBV21-1 is shown as a pseudogene. The CDR3 covers 14 residues.

V and J are TRBV5-5 and TRBJ2-5; possibly TRBD2 for D (6 bases). The length of the CDR3 is 13 residues. The germline CDR1 and CDR2 sequences are SGHKS and YYEKEE (reference sequence). Trimming shortened V by 4 bases and J by 7 bases, and 14 bases separated the two germline ends. The CDR3: CASSGGTAWTQYF. The CDR3 DNA is TGTGCCAGCAGCGGGGGGACTGCCTGGACCCAGTACTTC.

This clone was observed a single time. At one of its ends the junction is not consistent with the germline gene, which may arise from a read error. This chain uses TRBV7-7 with TRBJ2-3, with D maybe TRBD1 (7 bases). The CDR3 loop spans 15 amino acids. The V gene's germline CDR1 is SSHAT and CDR2 FNYEAQ (reference sequence). The CDR3 bases are TGTGCTAGCAGCCAGGGGGGCGGGACGAGTAATACGCAGTATTTT. Translated, it gives CASSQGGGTSNTQYF.

CDR3 amino acids: CASSVSGVYEQYF. Here the CDR3 DNA reads TGTGCCAGTAGTGTCTCGGGAGTCTACGAGCAGTACTTC. The chain employs TRBV19 and TRBJ2-7; D may be TRBD2 (6 bases). The CDR3 is 13 residues long. Germline CDR1 reads LNHDA; CDR2 reads SQIVND (reference sequence). V was shortened by 5 bases and J by 3 bases, with 11 bases between the two germline ends. The complete variable domain, with remaining parts taken from reference TRBV19 and TRBJ2-7, reads DGGITQSPKYLFRKEGQNVTLSCEQNLNHDAMYWYRQDPGQGLRLIYYSQIVNDFQKGDIAEGYSVSREKKESFPLTVTSAQKNPTAFYLCASSVSGVYEQYFGPGTRLTVT.

The rearrangement joins TRBV27 to TRBJ2-7; D possibly matches TRBD1 or TRBD2 (5 bases each). The CDR3 extends over 14 amino acids. Germline loops: CDR1 MNHEY, CDR2 SMNVEV (reference sequence). Trimming left V 2 bases short and J 4 bases short, with 12 bases between. DNA for the CDR3: TGTGCCAGCAGTTTAGGGCCAGGGAGTTACGAGCAGTACTTC. Residues: CASSLGPGSYEQYF.

The J gene is TRBJ1-1, the V gene TRBV28; 7 bases are shared with TRBD1. CDR3 length: 14 residues. CDR1 is MDHEN, CDR2 SYDVKM, per germline. V lost 3 bases to trimming and J lost 8 bases; unmatched junction nucleotides: 9. CDR3 in amino acids: CASSFTLGQAEAFF. DNA for the CDR3: TGTGCCAGCAGTTTCACCCTTGGACAGGCAGAAGCTTTCTTT.

The V call is TRBV5-6, the J call TRBJ1-2, with D uncertain. In germline, CDR1 is SGHDT, CDR2 YYEEEE. CDR3 size: 11 residues. V dropped 3 bases and J dropped 9 bases, with 9 bases sitting between them. The CDR3 sequence is CASSSRTRYTF. For the CDR3, the DNA is TGTGCCAGCAGCTCCCGAACACGCTACACCTTC.

The rearrangement uses TRBV28 and TRBJ2-3, with TRBD2 as a possible D gene (5 bases). Trimming pared 3 bases from V and 1 base from J, leaving 11 bases between. Per germline, CDR1 MDHEN and CDR2 SYDVKM. The CDR3 has 15 residues. The CDR3 DNA reads TGTGCCAGCAGTTTGGGTGGGAGTGGCACAGATACGCAGTATTTT. Protein: CASSLGGSGTDTQYF.

This clone was found a few times. The rearrangement uses TRBV7-3 and TRBJ1-1, with D possibly TRBD1 on 6 matching bases. The length of the CDR3 is 13 residues. The germline V gene has CDR1 SGHTA and CDR2 FQGTGA. V gave up 5 bases and J gave up 7 bases, with 14 bases separating them. The DNA for the CDR3 is TGTGCCAGCAGCGTCGGGACACAGAGTGAAGCTTTCTTT. This codes for CASSVGTQSEAFF. Full variable domain (outside the CDR3, taken from reference TRBV7-3 and TRBJ1-1): GAGVSQTPSNKVTEKGKYVELRCDPISGHTALYWYRQSLGQGPEFLIYFQGTGAADDSGLPNDRFFAVRPEGSVSTLKIQRTERGDSAVYLCASSVGTQSEAFFGQGTRLTVV.

The rearrangement joins TRBV7-7 to TRBJ2-1, with 8 bases that match TRBD2. Looked up from germline, CDR1 is SSHAT and CDR2 is FNYEAQ (reference sequence). The CDR3 sequence is 16 residues long. The V gene end was trimmed by 5 bases and the J gene end by 8 bases; junction bases not matched to a gene: 14. The CDR3 spells CASSPLSGSVTHEQFF. The CDR3, as DNA: TGTGCCAGCAGCCCCCTGAGCGGGAGTGTCACGCATGAGCAGTTCTTC.

This CDR3 reads CAWRTMANTEAFF. The DNA for the CDR3 is TGTGCCTGGAGAACAATGGCCAACACTGAAGCTTTCTTT. The genes are TRBV30 and TRBJ1-1; D gene ambiguous. The CDR3 loop spans 13 amino acids. Per germline, CDR1 GTSNPN and CDR2 SVGIG (reference sequence). V lost 3 bases and J lost 2, with 10 bases in between.

The chain carries TRBV5-5 and TRBJ1-5, with a tentative D call TRBD1 (5 bases). CDR1 and CDR2 (germline): SGHKS, YYEKEE (reference sequence). The CDR3 is made up of 14 amino acids. Trimming cost V 4 bases and J 0 bases, with 8 bases left between them. CDR3 in DNA: TGTGCCAGCAGCGGGGGGTCTAGCAATCAGCCCCAGCATTTT. Protein product: CASSGGSSNQPQHF. Full variable domain (remainder filled in from reference TRBV5-5 and TRBJ1-5): DAGVTQSPTHLIKTRGQQVTLRCSPISGHKSVSWYQQVLGQGPQFIFQYYEKEERGRGNFPDRFSARQFPNYSSELNVNALLLGDSALYLCASSGGSSNQPQHFGDGTRLSIL.